The rows below give T cell receptor beta chains drawn from one sample of a study of blood T cell repertoires in COVID-19. The assay was immunoSEQ multiplex PCR, and TCRdb's table has in-frame clones only and misses some. This sample has tens of thousands of clones, with roughly 72% found just once. The sample taken for sequencing was peripheral blood. These receptors all stem from a woman in her 70s with COVID-19, enrolled during active disease. Both conserved end residues are part of each CDR3. Each record gives: V gene, clone size, D gene, CDR3 length, J gene, CDR3 DNA, CDR3 protein. D genes are given only for firm matches. The size field is filled for only some rows; it gives once, few, many or a size class.

V: TRBV6-1
size: NA
D: TRBD2
length: 15
J: TRBJ2-3
DNA: TGTGCCAGCAGTGAATCGGCGGGAGCGGCAGATACGCAGTATTTT
CDR3: CASSESAGAADTQYF

V: TRBV5-1
size: NA
D: NA
length: 11
J: TRBJ2-5
DNA: TGCGCCAGCAGCGCCGCGGAGACCCAGTACTTC
CDR3: CASSAAETQYF

V: TRBV29-1
size: few
D: NA
length: 13
J: TRBJ2-1
DNA: TGCAGCGTTGGTCAGGCGTTAAACAATGAGCAGTTCTTC
CDR3: CSVGQALNNEQFF

V: TRBV27
size: NA
D: TRBD1
length: 15
J: TRBJ1-2
DNA: TGTGCCAGCAGTTTGAACCGGGACAGATCCCGGGGCTACACCTTC
CDR3: CASSLNRDRSRGYTF

V: TRBV7-9
size: NA
D: TRBD1
length: 15
J: TRBJ2-2
DNA: TGTGCCAGCAGACCCGGACAGGGCTACACCGGGGAGCTGTTTTTT
CDR3: CASRPGQGYTGELFF

V: TRBV6-5
size: NA
D: TRBD2
length: 14
J: TRBJ2-1
DNA: TGTGCCAGCACACGGGAGGGCGGCAACAATGAGCAGTTCTTC
CDR3: CASTREGGNNEQFF

V: TRBV7-9
size: NA
D: TRBD1
length: 14
J: TRBJ2-4
DNA: TGTGCCAGCAGCTTGGGACAGGGGAGGAACATTCAGTACTTC
CDR3: CASSLGQGRNIQYF

V: TRBV29-1
size: NA
D: NA
length: 12
J: TRBJ1-2
DNA: TGCAGCGTTCAGACAGCCAACTATGGCTACACCTTC
CDR3: CSVQTANYGYTF

V: TRBV6-5
size: NA
D: TRBD1
length: 13
J: TRBJ1-6
DNA: TGTGCCAGCTCCGACAGGGGGAACTCACCCCTCCACTTT
CDR3: CASSDRGNSPLHF

V: TRBV7-6
size: NA
D: TRBD2
length: 15
J: TRBJ2-1
DNA: TGTGCCAGCAGCTTGGGGACTAGTCCTTACAATGAGCAGTTCTTC
CDR3: CASSLGTSPYNEQFF

V: TRBV6-5
size: NA
D: NA
length: 12
J: TRBJ1-1
DNA: TGTGCCAGCAGTCGACTAAACACTGAAGCTTTCTTT
CDR3: CASSRLNTEAFF

V: TRBV10-3
size: NA
D: NA
length: 16
J: TRBJ1-5
DNA: TGTGCCATCAGTGAGTCGGGGTTCGGGGGCAATCAGCCCCAGCATTTT
CDR3: CAISESGFGGNQPQHF

V: TRBV29-1
size: NA
D: TRBD1
length: 13
J: TRBJ1-1
DNA: TGCAGCGGGGGCCATCAGGGGGTGCCTGAAGCTTTCTTT
CDR3: CSGGHQGVPEAFF

V: TRBV9
size: NA
D: NA
length: 13
J: TRBJ1-4
DNA: TGTGCCAGCAGGGCACAGGGAGAGGAAAAACTGTTTTTT
CDR3: CASRAQGEEKLFF

V: TRBV7-3
size: few
D: TRBD2
length: 14
J: TRBJ2-5
DNA: TGTGCCAGCAGCTTATACAGCGGGGAAGAGACCCAGTACTTC
CDR3: CASSLYSGEETQYF

V: TRBV5-1
size: NA
D: NA
length: 16
J: TRBJ1-2
DNA: TGCGCCAGCAGCTGGACGGGACCGGGGAGGAAAAATGGCTACACCTTC
CDR3: CASSWTGPGRKNGYTF

V: TRBV9
size: NA
D: TRBD2
length: 13
J: TRBJ2-3
DNA: TGTGCCAGCAGCCCCGGACTAGCAGATACGCAGTATTTT
CDR3: CASSPGLADTQYF

V: TRBV19
size: NA
D: NA
length: 16
J: TRBJ1-6
DNA: TGTGCCAGTAGTACCCAGGGAATCTCCTATAATTCACCCCTCCACTTT
CDR3: CASSTQGISYNSPLHF

V: TRBV18
size: NA
D: TRBD1
length: 15
J: TRBJ2-2
DNA: TGTGCCAGCTCACCAGCCAGGGGGCCCACCGGGGAGCTGTTTTTT
CDR3: CASSPARGPTGELFF

V: TRBV4-2
size: NA
D: TRBD1
length: 15
J: TRBJ1-5
DNA: TGTGCCAGCAGCCTAAGGACAGGGGGTGATCAGCCCCAGCATTTT
CDR3: CASSLRTGGDQPQHF

V: TRBV29-1
size: NA
D: NA
length: 12
J: TRBJ1-1
DNA: TGCAGCGCAGGACAGATAAACACTGAAGCTTTCTTT
CDR3: CSAGQINTEAFF

V: TRBV12-3/TRBV12-4
size: NA
D: NA
length: 13
J: TRBJ1-1
DNA: TGTGCCAGCACTAAAAACAGGAACACTGAAGCTTTCTTT
CDR3: CASTKNRNTEAFF

V: TRBV3-1/TRBV3-2
size: NA
D: TRBD1
length: 15
J: TRBJ1-2
DNA: TGTGCCAGCAGCCCCGCGGACAGGGGGCAATATGGCTACACCTTC
CDR3: CASSPADRGQYGYTF

V: TRBV9
size: NA
D: NA
length: 11
J: TRBJ1-1
DNA: TGTGCCAGCAGCGTAGGGCCTGAAGCTTTCTTT
CDR3: CASSVGPEAFF

V: TRBV11-2
size: NA
D: NA
length: 17
J: TRBJ2-3
DNA: TGTGCCAGCAGCTTAGTAAGGGGAAATGGTGGCACAGATACGCAGTATTTT
CDR3: CASSLVRGNGGTDTQYF

V: TRBV19
size: once
D: TRBD1
length: 15
J: TRBJ1-2
DNA: TGTGCCAGTAGTATAGATTGGGACAGGAACTATGGCTACACCTTC
CDR3: CASSIDWDRNYGYTF

V: TRBV7-8
size: NA
D: NA
length: 16
J: TRBJ1-5
DNA: TGTGCCAGCAGCTTAGAGGGACGGGGGAGCAATCAGCCCCAGCATTTT
CDR3: CASSLEGRGSNQPQHF

V: TRBV5-1
size: many
D: NA
length: 13
J: TRBJ1-5
DNA: TGCGCCAGCCGGGCGGGGGTACAGCAGCCCCAGCATTTT
CDR3: CASRAGVQQPQHF

V: TRBV7-9
size: NA
D: NA
length: 13
J: TRBJ1-1
DNA: TGTGCCAGCAGCTCAGGAAGATCGACTGAAGCTTTCTTT
CDR3: CASSSGRSTEAFF

V: TRBV7-2
size: NA
D: NA
length: 15
J: TRBJ1-6
DNA: TGTGCCAGCAGCGGGATAGGAGGGAATAATTCACCCCTCCACTTT
CDR3: CASSGIGGNNSPLHF

V: TRBV19
size: NA
D: TRBD1
length: 14
J: TRBJ1-3
DNA: TGTGCCACCACAGGGGATCTCTCTGGAAACACCATATATTTT
CDR3: CATTGDLSGNTIYF

V: TRBV19
size: NA
D: TRBD2
length: 15
J: TRBJ2-1
DNA: TGTGCCAGTAGTATTGGGTCGGGGGGGCTCAATGAGCAGTTCTTC
CDR3: CASSIGSGGLNEQFF

V: TRBV7-2
size: few
D: TRBD2
length: 15
J: TRBJ2-1
DNA: TGTGCCAGCAGCGTGGTAGCGGGGGGATCGGATGAGCAGTTCTTC
CDR3: CASSVVAGGSDEQFF

V: TRBV27
size: many
D: TRBD1
length: 15
J: TRBJ1-5
DNA: TGTGCCAGCAGCGCAGCAGGGGGCGCGGGACAGCCCCAGCATTTT
CDR3: CASSAAGGAGQPQHF

V: TRBV6-1
size: NA
D: NA
length: 14
J: TRBJ1-5
DNA: TGTGCCAGCAGTGATGGAGGGTTCAATCAGCCCCAGCATTTT
CDR3: CASSDGGFNQPQHF

V: TRBV18
size: NA
D: TRBD2
length: 18
J: TRBJ2-1
DNA: TGTGCCAGCTCACCAAGTAAGGCTAGCGGGAATCTCTACAATGAGCAGTTCTTC
CDR3: CASSPSKASGNLYNEQFF

V: TRBV19
size: NA
D: TRBD1
length: 15
J: TRBJ2-7
DNA: TGTGCCAGTAGTCGCGGACAGGCTGAGAGCTACGAGCAGTACTTC
CDR3: CASSRGQAESYEQYF

V: TRBV7-8
size: few
D: NA
length: 15
J: TRBJ2-5
DNA: TGTGCCAGCAGGCCCACGCAGTTTGTCCAAGAGACCCAGTACTTC
CDR3: CASRPTQFVQETQYF

V: TRBV6-5
size: NA
D: NA
length: 13
J: TRBJ1-1
DNA: TGTGCCAGCAAGGCGACAGCAAACACTGAAGCTTTCTTT
CDR3: CASKATANTEAFF

V: TRBV6-2/TRBV6-3
size: few
D: NA
length: 13
J: TRBJ1-2
DNA: TGTGCCAGCAGTTACATGGGAGGCGATGGCTACACCTTC
CDR3: CASSYMGGDGYTF

V: TRBV2
size: NA
D: TRBD2
length: 15
J: TRBJ2-3
DNA: TGTGCCAGCAGTGGGGGAGCGGGAGGTACAGATACGCAGTATTTT
CDR3: CASSGGAGGTDTQYF